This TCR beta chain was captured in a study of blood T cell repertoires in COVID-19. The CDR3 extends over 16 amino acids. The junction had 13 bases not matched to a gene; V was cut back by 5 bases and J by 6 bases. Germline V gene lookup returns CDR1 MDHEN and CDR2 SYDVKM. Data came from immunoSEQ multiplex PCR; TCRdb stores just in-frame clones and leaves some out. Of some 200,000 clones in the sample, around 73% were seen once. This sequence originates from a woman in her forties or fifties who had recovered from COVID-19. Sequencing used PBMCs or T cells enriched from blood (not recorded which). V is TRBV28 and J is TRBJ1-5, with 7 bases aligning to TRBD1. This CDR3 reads CASSRTTGVGTQPQHF. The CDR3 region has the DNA TGTGCCAGCAGTCGAACTACAGGGGTAGGGACTCAGCCCCAGCATTTT.